Listed below are T cell receptor beta chains from one sample, sequenced in a study of T cell responses to AZD1222 COVID-19 vaccine. Measured with immunoSEQ multiplex PCR; TCRdb has only the in-frame clones, and not every one. The sample has 140,000 or so clones; over 75% are singletons. Specimen: peripheral blood, collected on day 0 of AZD1222 vaccination. Receptors originate from an adult in good health. CDR3s include the opening cysteine and the closing phenylalanine or tryptophan. The order of the fields is J gene, clone size, D gene, V gene, CDR3 DNA, CDR3 protein. The D gene is left open where the match is weak. A row's size may be missing; if present it is once, few, many or a size class.

j_call: TRBJ2-7
clone_size: -
d_call: TRBD2
v_call: TRBV28
cdr3_nt: TGTGCCAGCAGTTCCCGAAACAGCGGGAGATCCTACGAGCAGTACTTC
cdr3_aa: CASSSRNSGRSYEQYF

j_call: TRBJ2-2
clone_size: -
d_call: -
v_call: TRBV15
cdr3_nt: TGTGCCACCAGCGGTGGAGGGGGCGATTTTACCGGGGAGCTGTTTTTT
cdr3_aa: CATSGGGGDFTGELFF

j_call: TRBJ1-2
clone_size: -
d_call: -
v_call: TRBV5-1
cdr3_nt: TGCGCCAGCAGCCGCGGGCTAAACTATGGCTACACCTTC
cdr3_aa: CASSRGLNYGYTF

j_call: TRBJ1-6
clone_size: -
d_call: -
v_call: TRBV5-1
cdr3_nt: TGCGCCAGCAAGGTGGAGGAATATAATTCACCCCTCCACTTT
cdr3_aa: CASKVEEYNSPLHF

j_call: TRBJ2-1
clone_size: -
d_call: TRBD2
v_call: TRBV5-6
cdr3_nt: TGTGCCAGCAGCCGATCTAGCGGCTACCCCTACAATGAGCAGTTCTTC
cdr3_aa: CASSRSSGYPYNEQFF

j_call: TRBJ2-7
clone_size: few
d_call: -
v_call: TRBV7-9
cdr3_nt: TGTGCCAGCAGCTTTGTGGGTGGCTACGAGCAGTACTTC
cdr3_aa: CASSFVGGYEQYF

j_call: TRBJ2-1
clone_size: -
d_call: -
v_call: TRBV1
cdr3_nt: TGCACCAGCAGCCACATCTATCGTACTAGCGGGAGGATTAATGAGCAGTTCTTC
cdr3_aa: CTSSHIYRTSGRINEQFF

j_call: TRBJ1-2
clone_size: -
d_call: TRBD1
v_call: TRBV27
cdr3_nt: TGTGCCAGCAGCGAACAGGGGGCAGGTAACTATGGCTACACCTTC
cdr3_aa: CASSEQGAGNYGYTF

j_call: TRBJ2-7
clone_size: -
d_call: -
v_call: TRBV3-1/TRBV3-2
cdr3_nt: TGTGCCAGCAGCCGAGGACACAGCTCCTACGAGCAGTACTTC
cdr3_aa: CASSRGHSSYEQYF

j_call: TRBJ1-2
clone_size: -
d_call: TRBD1
v_call: TRBV2
cdr3_nt: TGTGCCAGCAGCGAGGACAGGGTGGATGTTGGCTACACCTTC
cdr3_aa: CASSEDRVDVGYTF

j_call: TRBJ2-1
clone_size: -
d_call: TRBD1
v_call: TRBV27
cdr3_nt: TGTGCCAGCAACAGGGGTCTAGGGACGAACTTCGACAATGAGCAGTTCTTC
cdr3_aa: CASNRGLGTNFDNEQFF

j_call: TRBJ1-3
clone_size: -
d_call: -
v_call: TRBV28
cdr3_nt: TGTGCCAGCAGTTTCCAGAACTCTGGAAACACCATATATTTT
cdr3_aa: CASSFQNSGNTIYF

j_call: TRBJ1-2
clone_size: -
d_call: -
v_call: TRBV6-5
cdr3_nt: TGTGCCAGCAGCACCCGCGGGAGTCTCTATGGCTACACCTTC
cdr3_aa: CASSTRGSLYGYTF

j_call: TRBJ1-3
clone_size: -
d_call: -
v_call: TRBV18
cdr3_nt: TGTGCCAGCTCACCCAAAGACGCTCCAAACACCATATATTTT
cdr3_aa: CASSPKDAPNTIYF

j_call: TRBJ2-2
clone_size: -
d_call: -
v_call: TRBV5-4
cdr3_nt: TGTGCCAGCAGCTCCCCGGCGACCCCTGGGGGGCTGTTTTTT
cdr3_aa: CASSSPATPGGLFF

j_call: TRBJ1-4
clone_size: once
d_call: -
v_call: TRBV19
cdr3_nt: TGTGCCAGTACCATCCCTGGACAGTCTAATGAAAAACTGTTTTTT
cdr3_aa: CASTIPGQSNEKLFF

j_call: TRBJ1-5
clone_size: few
d_call: -
v_call: TRBV5-5
cdr3_nt: TGTGCCAGCAGCTTTTCACCTAATCAGCCCCAGCATTTT
cdr3_aa: CASSFSPNQPQHF

j_call: TRBJ2-1
clone_size: -
d_call: TRBD2
v_call: TRBV4-1
cdr3_nt: TGCGCCAGCAGCCAAGATCGGGGACTAGGTCCGGTCTTC
cdr3_aa: CASSQDRGLGPVF

j_call: TRBJ2-1
clone_size: -
d_call: TRBD1
v_call: TRBV28
cdr3_nt: TGTGCCACGGACAGGGCGGGCAATGAGCAGTTCTTC
cdr3_aa: CATDRAGNEQFF

j_call: TRBJ2-7
clone_size: -
d_call: TRBD2
v_call: TRBV6-6
cdr3_nt: TGTGCCACTCTCCCGGGACTAGCGGGTATCTCCTACGAGCAGTACTTC
cdr3_aa: CATLPGLAGISYEQYF

j_call: TRBJ2-7
clone_size: -
d_call: TRBD1
v_call: TRBV6-5
cdr3_nt: TGTGCCAGCAGTTCCTGGGACAGGGCCCACGAGCAGTACTTC
cdr3_aa: CASSSWDRAHEQYF

j_call: TRBJ1-5
clone_size: -
d_call: TRBD1
v_call: TRBV28
cdr3_nt: TGTGCCAGCAGTATCGACAGGGTTAATCAGCCCCAGCATTTT
cdr3_aa: CASSIDRVNQPQHF

j_call: TRBJ1-6
clone_size: -
d_call: TRBD1
v_call: TRBV9
cdr3_nt: TGTGCCAGCAGCGAAGAAGACAGGGGCGGCGCGGGTTCACCCCTCCACTTT
cdr3_aa: CASSEEDRGGAGSPLHF

j_call: TRBJ1-2
clone_size: -
d_call: TRBD1
v_call: TRBV5-1
cdr3_nt: TGCGCCAGCAGCAAAGGACAGGGGCGGGTCTATGGCTACACCTTC
cdr3_aa: CASSKGQGRVYGYTF

j_call: TRBJ2-3
clone_size: once
d_call: -
v_call: TRBV12-3/TRBV12-4
cdr3_nt: TGTGCCAGCAGTTGGTCTAGCACAGATACGCAGTATTTT
cdr3_aa: CASSWSSTDTQYF

j_call: TRBJ2-4
clone_size: -
d_call: TRBD1
v_call: TRBV27
cdr3_nt: TGTGCCAGCAGTTTATACAGGGGGGTCGGAAACATTCAGTACTTC
cdr3_aa: CASSLYRGVGNIQYF

j_call: TRBJ2-3
clone_size: -
d_call: -
v_call: TRBV28
cdr3_nt: TGTGCCAGCAGTTTTCAGGCAGTTAGAACGGGTACGCAGTATTTT
cdr3_aa: CASSFQAVRTGTQYF

j_call: TRBJ1-1
clone_size: -
d_call: TRBD1
v_call: TRBV3-1/TRBV3-2
cdr3_nt: TGTGCCAGCAGCCAAGACTACAGGGGGAACACTGAAGCTTTCTTT
cdr3_aa: CASSQDYRGNTEAFF

j_call: TRBJ2-1
clone_size: -
d_call: -
v_call: TRBV6-2/TRBV6-3
cdr3_nt: TGTGCCAGCAGCCCTCTACTTACAGGGTCGGGCAATGAGCAGTTCTTC
cdr3_aa: CASSPLLTGSGNEQFF

j_call: TRBJ1-2
clone_size: -
d_call: -
v_call: TRBV15
cdr3_nt: TGTGCCACCAGCAGAGACCAGGGGCTCGGCTATGGCTACACCTTC
cdr3_aa: CATSRDQGLGYGYTF

j_call: TRBJ2-1
clone_size: -
d_call: TRBD2
v_call: TRBV5-4
cdr3_nt: TGTGCCAGCAGATTTGGGACTAGCAATGAGCAGTTCTTC
cdr3_aa: CASRFGTSNEQFF

j_call: TRBJ2-2
clone_size: -
d_call: -
v_call: TRBV27
cdr3_nt: TGTGCCAGCAGTTCCGTCCGTGGGGGTACCGGGGAGCTGTTTTTT
cdr3_aa: CASSSVRGGTGELFF

j_call: TRBJ2-1
clone_size: -
d_call: TRBD2
v_call: TRBV7-9
cdr3_nt: TGTGCCAGCAGCTTCCCGATAACTACTAGCGGACATCACAATGAGCAGTTCTTC
cdr3_aa: CASSFPITTSGHHNEQFF

j_call: TRBJ1-5
clone_size: -
d_call: TRBD1
v_call: TRBV6-5
cdr3_nt: TGTGCCAGCAGCGCGGGGACAGGGGGCTGGAAGCCCCAGCATTTT
cdr3_aa: CASSAGTGGWKPQHF

j_call: TRBJ2-5
clone_size: -
d_call: -
v_call: TRBV6-6
cdr3_nt: TGTGCCAGCAGTTACTCGACCGGGGGTGTACAAGAGACCCAGTACTTC
cdr3_aa: CASSYSTGGVQETQYF

j_call: TRBJ2-7
clone_size: -
d_call: -
v_call: TRBV5-8
cdr3_nt: TGTGCCAGCAGCAGGACAGCCGGCGATGGTTACGAGCAGTACTTC
cdr3_aa: CASSRTAGDGYEQYF

j_call: TRBJ2-3
clone_size: -
d_call: TRBD2
v_call: TRBV13
cdr3_nt: TGTGCCAGCAGCTTACCTAGACTAGCGGGAGGCACAGATACGCAGTATTTT
cdr3_aa: CASSLPRLAGGTDTQYF

j_call: TRBJ2-1
clone_size: -
d_call: -
v_call: TRBV19
cdr3_nt: TGTGCCAGTAGTACACGAGGGGGGAATGAGCAGTTCTTC
cdr3_aa: CASSTRGGNEQFF

j_call: TRBJ2-3
clone_size: -
d_call: -
v_call: TRBV7-9
cdr3_nt: TGTGCCAGCGGACCGGATCTCTCGAGCACAGATACGCAGTATTTT
cdr3_aa: CASGPDLSSTDTQYF

j_call: TRBJ1-2
clone_size: -
d_call: TRBD1
v_call: TRBV6-5
cdr3_nt: TGTGCCAGCAGTACGGGACAGATTTTCTATGGCTACACCTTC
cdr3_aa: CASSTGQIFYGYTF

j_call: TRBJ1-2
clone_size: -
d_call: TRBD1
v_call: TRBV2
cdr3_nt: TGTGCCAGCAGTGAAACTACAGGGGGCTGGGGTGATGGCTACACCTTC
cdr3_aa: CASSETTGGWGDGYTF

j_call: TRBJ2-1
clone_size: -
d_call: -
v_call: TRBV7-9
cdr3_nt: TGTGCCAGCAGCTTCGAGGGCGGTCGCTACAATGAGCAGTTCTTC
cdr3_aa: CASSFEGGRYNEQFF

j_call: TRBJ1-1
clone_size: -
d_call: -
v_call: TRBV30
cdr3_nt: TGTGCCTGGAGTTGGGGAGTAACAACTGAAGCTTTCTTT
cdr3_aa: CAWSWGVTTEAFF